A selection of T cell receptor beta chains follows, all from one sample in a study of cytomegalovirus exposure and HLA in healthy donors. Assay: immunoSEQ multiplex PCR; the TCRdb copy retains only in-frame clones and omits some. The sample lists about 140,000 clones, roughly four fifths occurring once. Sequenced sample: PBMCs. The source of these receptors is a man aged 30 to 45 in good health and CMV-seropositive. The CDR3 runs from the conserved cysteine through the conserved F or W. The D gene is left open where the match is weak. Clone size is stated in some rows and not others, as once, few, many or a class when expanded.

v_call	clone_size	j_call	d_call	cdr3_aa	cdr3_nt
TRBV2	.	TRBJ2-3	TRBD2	CASRRGGLAGETDTQYF	TGTGCCAGCAGGAGGGGAGGGCTAGCGGGAGAAACAGATACGCAGTATTTT
TRBV6-1	once	TRBJ2-5	.	CASSEALGELVGGQETQYF	TGTGCCAGCAGTGAAGCCTTGGGAGAGTTAGTTGGTGGTCAAGAGACCCAGTACTTC
TRBV19	.	TRBJ1-1	TRBD1	CASSIWGQGGTEAFF	TGTGCCAGTAGTATATGGGGACAGGGGGGGACTGAAGCTTTCTTT
TRBV2	.	TRBJ2-1	TRBD2	CASSVGSGYIYEQFF	TGTGCCAGCAGTGTGGGTAGCGGGTATATCTATGAGCAGTTCTTC
TRBV28	.	TRBJ2-7	TRBD1	CASSSPGQGSHEQYF	TGTGCCAGCAGTTCGCCGGGACAGGGGTCCCACGAGCAGTACTTC
TRBV19	.	TRBJ2-7	.	CATRSGNGYEQYF	TGTGCCACTAGGAGCGGAAATGGCTACGAGCAGTACTTC
TRBV11-2	once	TRBJ2-7	TRBD2	CASSYGASGVAYEQYF	TGTGCCAGCAGCTACGGGGCTAGCGGGGTTGCCTACGAGCAGTACTTC
TRBV25-1	.	TRBJ1-1	TRBD1	CASSESGRGPPEAFF	TGTGCCAGCAGTGAATCGGGCAGGGGGCCCCCTGAAGCTTTCTTT
TRBV2	.	TRBJ2-7	TRBD2	CASSERLAGVNEQYF	TGTGCCAGCAGTGAAAGGCTAGCGGGGGTTAACGAGCAGTACTTC
TRBV28	.	TRBJ2-7	.	CASRTPQGTYEQYF	TGTGCCAGCAGGACACCGCAGGGGACCTACGAGCAGTACTTC
TRBV19	.	TRBJ2-4	TRBD2	CASSKVGGWDKNIQYF	TGTGCCAGTAGTAAGGTGGGGGGGTGGGACAAAAACATTCAGTACTTC
TRBV18	.	TRBJ2-4	.	CASSPEGGPIQYF	TGTGCCAGCTCACCAGAGGGTGGCCCCATTCAGTACTTC
TRBV28	.	TRBJ2-6	TRBD1	CASSSTGTGGILTF	TGTGCCAGCAGCTCGACCGGGACAGGGGGCATCCTGACTTTC
TRBV6-4	.	TRBJ1-6	.	CASSDSSGPSSYNSPLHF	TGTGCCAGCAGTGACTCATCAGGCCCAAGCTCCTATAATTCACCCCTCCACTTT
TRBV5-5	.	TRBJ2-5	TRBD1	CASSRSGQVSEQYF	TGTGCCAGCAGCCGCTCAGGACAGGTGTCGGAGCAGTACTTC
TRBV5-4	.	TRBJ1-2	.	CASSFFTDNYGYTF	TGTGCCAGCAGCTTTTTCACAGATAACTATGGCTACACCTTC
TRBV6-1	few	TRBJ2-7	TRBD2	CASSQGGLATDEQYF	TGTGCCAGCAGTCAGGGGGGACTAGCCACGGACGAGCAGTACTTC
TRBV14	once	TRBJ2-1	TRBD1	CASSRLEGGAHANNEQFF	TGTGCCAGCAGCCGACTCGAAGGGGGCGCCCACGCCAACAATGAGCAGTTCTTC
TRBV2	.	TRBJ2-3	.	CASSSTADTQYF	TGTGCCAGCAGTTCGACAGCAGATACGCAGTATTTT
TRBV6-5	.	TRBJ2-6	.	CASSYDNSGANVLTF	TGTGCCAGCAGTTACGACAACTCTGGGGCCAACGTCCTGACTTTC
TRBV29-1	.	TRBJ2-1	.	CSVLGGWDEQFF	TGCAGCGTCCTTGGGGGGTGGGATGAGCAGTTCTTC
TRBV2	.	TRBJ2-6	.	CASRGAGPLSGANVLTF	TGTGCCAGCAGGGGGGCAGGGCCCTTGAGTGGGGCCAACGTCCTGACTTTC
TRBV16	.	TRBJ2-1	.	CASSQGGGGRYNEQFF	TGTGCCAGCAGCCAGGGGGGAGGCGGGCGATACAATGAGCAGTTCTTC
TRBV28	.	TRBJ1-5	TRBD1	CASRQGTGINQPQHF	TGTGCCAGCAGGCAGGGGACAGGCATCAATCAGCCCCAGCATTTT
TRBV27	.	TRBJ2-2	.	CASSLAGLNTGELFF	TGTGCCAGCAGTTTGGCAGGACTGAACACCGGGGAGCTGTTTTTT
TRBV19	.	TRBJ2-4	.	CASSNPGEKNIQYF	TGTGCCAGTAGTAACCCAGGTGAAAAAAACATTCAGTACTTC
TRBV6-1	few	TRBJ1-1	TRBD1	CASSDAGTGRRTFF	TGTGCCAGCAGTGACGCCGGGACAGGCCGTAGGACTTTCTTT
TRBV19	.	TRBJ2-7	TRBD1	CASSPTGGSSEQYF	TGTGCCAGTAGTCCTACAGGGGGAAGTAGCGAGCAGTACTTC
TRBV28	.	TRBJ2-2	.	CASSLFRVAGELFF	TGTGCCAGCAGTTTATTCCGGGTAGCCGGGGAGCTGTTTTTT